This TCR beta chain was obtained from a study of response to subunit inactivated influenza vaccine. Findings and limits, study-wide: Authors suggested few new T cells are recruited by each seasonal influenza vaccination.

MiXCR, run by TCRdb on the RT-PCR reads, gives a single entry per CDR3 protein. The sample shows about 650,000 distinct CDR3 sequences, around 15% of them seen only once. There are 14 residues in the CDR3. Trimming took 1 base from V and 8 from J; bases not matched to a gene: 4. CDR1 KGHSH and CDR2 LQKENI come from the germline V gene. This clonotype was detected only a few times. The antigen is not known. The sequence was obtained from a man between 45 and 60 years old who received an inactivated influenza vaccine. The sample consisted of PBMCs from blood, taken 14 to 15 days before vaccination. The rearrangement links TRBV18 to TRBJ1-2; the match to TRBD1 covers 10 bases. The chain's CDR3 is CASSPRTGGLGYTF. The CDR3 bases are TGTGCCAGCTCACCACGGACAGGGGGACTCGGCTACACCTTC.